This passage covers 2 T cell receptor beta chains from one sample sequenced in a study of T cell clonotyping in hematopoietic cell transplantation. Using immunoSEQ multiplex PCR, the repertoire was profiled, and TCRdb retains in-frame clones only, with some absent. The sample shows 13,000 to 15,000 clones, 94% of them seen only once. The sample was PBMCs, taken 30 days after allogeneic stem cell transplant. The receptor set was obtained from a male patient aged 55 to 70 who had an allogeneic stem cell transplant from an unrelated donor, so the T cells may come from the graft donor. Some clones in this sample may be carry-over from other donors' samples.

The chain couples TRBV2 to TRBJ2-2; possibly TRBD1 for D (5 bases). V lost 1 base and J lost 8, with 14 bases in between. Germline-derived CDR1 and CDR2 are SNHLY and FYNNEI. This CDR3 comprises 15 residues. CDR3 sequence reads: CASSEDGASRGELFF. CDR3 in DNA: TGTGCCAGCAGTGAAGATGGGGCCTCTAGGGGGGAGCTGTTTTTT.

The chain uses TRBV30 and TRBJ1-6; D remains ambiguous. Trimming shortened V by 8 bases and J by 9 bases, and 14 bases separated the two germline ends. Germline CDR1 is GTSNPN and CDR2 is SVGIG (reference sequence). The CDR3 totals 12 residues. CDR3 nucleotide sequence: TGTGCCACTGCCGACATTAGTTCACCCCTCCACTTT. Translated: CATADISSPLHF.